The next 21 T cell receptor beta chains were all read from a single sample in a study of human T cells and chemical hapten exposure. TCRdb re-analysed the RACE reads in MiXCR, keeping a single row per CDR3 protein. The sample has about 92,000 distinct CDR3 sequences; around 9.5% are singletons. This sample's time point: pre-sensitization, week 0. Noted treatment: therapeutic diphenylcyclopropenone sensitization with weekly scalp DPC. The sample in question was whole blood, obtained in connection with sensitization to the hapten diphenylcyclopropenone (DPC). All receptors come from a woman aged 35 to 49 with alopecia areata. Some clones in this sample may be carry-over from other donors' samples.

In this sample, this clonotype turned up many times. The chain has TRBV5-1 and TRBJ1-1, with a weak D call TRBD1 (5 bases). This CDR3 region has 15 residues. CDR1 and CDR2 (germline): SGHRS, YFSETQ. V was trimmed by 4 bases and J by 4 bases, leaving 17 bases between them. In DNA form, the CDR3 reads TGCGCCAGCAGCCAAGCGGGGGTTCGGGGCACTGAAGCTTTCTTT. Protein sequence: CASSQAGVRGTEAFF.

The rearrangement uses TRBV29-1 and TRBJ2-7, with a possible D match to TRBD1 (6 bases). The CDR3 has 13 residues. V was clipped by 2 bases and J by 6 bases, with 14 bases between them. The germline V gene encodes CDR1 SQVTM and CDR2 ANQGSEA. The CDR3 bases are TGCAGCGTTGAACCCCCGGACAGCGCCGAGCAGTACTTC. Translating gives CSVEPPDSAEQYF.

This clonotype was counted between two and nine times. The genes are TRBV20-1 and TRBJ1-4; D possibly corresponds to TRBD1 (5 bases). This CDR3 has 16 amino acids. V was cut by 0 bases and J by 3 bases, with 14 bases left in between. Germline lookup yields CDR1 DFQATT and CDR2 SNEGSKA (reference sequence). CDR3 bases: TGCAGTGCTAGAGATCACGCGGCGGGGGCTAATGAAAAACTGTTTTTT. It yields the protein CSARDHAAGANEKLFF.

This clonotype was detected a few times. In nucleotides, the CDR3 is TGTGCCAGCAGCCAGGGGGGGGTTTGGGCCCTCCACTTT. Amino acids: CASSQGGVWALHF. This chain joins TRBV7-6 and TRBJ1-6; TRBD1 aligns across 7 bases. The germline gives CDR1 SGHVS, CDR2 FNYEAQ. CDR3 length: 13 amino acids. V lost 5 bases to trimming and J lost 14 bases; unmatched junction nucleotides: 9. Full variable domain (remainder filled in from reference TRBV7-6 and TRBJ1-6): GAGVSQSPRYKVTKRGQDVALRCDPISGHVSLYWYRQALGQGPEFLTYFNYEAQQDKSGLPNDRFSAERPEGSISTLTIQRTEQRDSAMYRCASSQGGVWALHFGNGTRLTVT.

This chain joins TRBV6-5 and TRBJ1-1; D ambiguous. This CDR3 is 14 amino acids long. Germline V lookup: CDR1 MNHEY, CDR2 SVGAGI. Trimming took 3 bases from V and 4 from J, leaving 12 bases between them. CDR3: CASSYTVDLTEAFF. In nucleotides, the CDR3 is TGTGCCAGCAGTTATACGGTAGATCTCACTGAAGCTTTCTTT.

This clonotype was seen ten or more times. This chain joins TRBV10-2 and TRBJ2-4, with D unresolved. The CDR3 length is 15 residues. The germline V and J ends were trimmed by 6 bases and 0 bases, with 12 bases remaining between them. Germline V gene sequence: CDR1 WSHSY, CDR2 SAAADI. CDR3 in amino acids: CASSPDIRAKNIQYF. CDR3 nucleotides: TGCGCCAGCAGCCCAGACATTAGAGCCAAAAACATTCAGTACTTC.

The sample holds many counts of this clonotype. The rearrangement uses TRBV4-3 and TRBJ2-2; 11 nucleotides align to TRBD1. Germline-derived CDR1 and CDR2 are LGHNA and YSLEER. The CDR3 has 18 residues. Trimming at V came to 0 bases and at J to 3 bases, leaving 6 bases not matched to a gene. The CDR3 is CASSQDLGTGGDTGELFF. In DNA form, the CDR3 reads TGCGCCAGCAGCCAAGATCTGGGGACAGGGGGAGACACCGGGGAGCTGTTTTTT.

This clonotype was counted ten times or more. In nucleotides, the CDR3 is TGTGCCAGCAGCTCTCGTTCGGCGGGGTTAGCCTACGAGCAGTACTTC. Residues: CASSSRSAGLAYEQYF. This sequence joins TRBV6-6 and TRBJ2-7, with D perhaps matching TRBD2 (6 bases). V lost 6 bases to trimming and J lost 2 bases, with 20 bases between them. Germline V lookup: CDR1 MNHNY, CDR2 SVGAGI (reference sequence). The CDR3 is 16 amino acids.

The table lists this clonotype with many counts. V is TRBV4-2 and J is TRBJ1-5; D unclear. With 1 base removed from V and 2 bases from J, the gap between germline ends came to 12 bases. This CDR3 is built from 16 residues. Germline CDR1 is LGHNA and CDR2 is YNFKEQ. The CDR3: CASSQAGRYGNQPQHF. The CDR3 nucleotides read TGTGCCAGCAGCCAAGCTGGAAGGTACGGCAATCAGCCCCAGCATTTT.

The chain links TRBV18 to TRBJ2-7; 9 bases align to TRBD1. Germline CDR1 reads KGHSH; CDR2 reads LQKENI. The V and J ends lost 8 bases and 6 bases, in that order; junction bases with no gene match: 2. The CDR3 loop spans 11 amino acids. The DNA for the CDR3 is TGTGCCAGCGCGACAGGGGGCGAGCAGTACTTC. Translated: CASATGGEQYF.

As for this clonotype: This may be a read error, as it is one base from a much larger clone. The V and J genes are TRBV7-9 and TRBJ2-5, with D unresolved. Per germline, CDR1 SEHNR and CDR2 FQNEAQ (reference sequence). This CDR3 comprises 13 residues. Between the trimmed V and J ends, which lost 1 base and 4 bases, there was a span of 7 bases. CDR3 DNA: TGTGCCAGCAGCTTAGAGGCAGGAGAGACCCAGTACTTC. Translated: CASSLEAGETQYF. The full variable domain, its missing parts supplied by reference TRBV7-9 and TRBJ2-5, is DTGVSQNPRHKITKRGQNVTFRCDPISEHNRLYWYRQTLGQGPEFLTYFQNEAQLEKSRLLSDRFSAERPKGSFSTLEIQRTEQGDSAMYLCASSLEAGETQYFGPGTRLLVL.

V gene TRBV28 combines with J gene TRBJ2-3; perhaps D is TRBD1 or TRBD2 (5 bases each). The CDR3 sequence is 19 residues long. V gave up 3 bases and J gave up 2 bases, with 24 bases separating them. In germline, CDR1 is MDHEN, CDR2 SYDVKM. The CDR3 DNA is TGTGCCAGCAGTTTCTCCACATCTTCCGGGACGCCCCCCACAGATACGCAGTATTTT. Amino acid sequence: CASSFSTSSGTPPTDTQYF. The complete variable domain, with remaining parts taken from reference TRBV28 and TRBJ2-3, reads DVKVTQSSRYLVKRTGEKVFLECVQDMDHENMFWYRQDPGLGLRLIYFSYDVKMKEKGDIPEGYSVSREKKERFSLILESASTNQTSMYLCASSFSTSSGTPPTDTQYFGPGTRLTVL.

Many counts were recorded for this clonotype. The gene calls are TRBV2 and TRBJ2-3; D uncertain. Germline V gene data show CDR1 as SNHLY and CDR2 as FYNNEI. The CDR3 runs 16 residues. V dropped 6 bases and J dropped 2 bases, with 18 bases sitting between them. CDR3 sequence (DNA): TGTGCCAGCAGGGCCTCAGGAGCAGGATACACAGATACGCAGTATTTT. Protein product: CASRASGAGYTDTQYF.

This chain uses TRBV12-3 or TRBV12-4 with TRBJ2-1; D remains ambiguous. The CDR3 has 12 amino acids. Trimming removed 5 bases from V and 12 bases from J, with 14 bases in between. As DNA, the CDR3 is TGTGCCAGCAGTCAGACCCTATCTCGGCAGTTCTTC. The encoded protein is CASSQTLSRQFF.

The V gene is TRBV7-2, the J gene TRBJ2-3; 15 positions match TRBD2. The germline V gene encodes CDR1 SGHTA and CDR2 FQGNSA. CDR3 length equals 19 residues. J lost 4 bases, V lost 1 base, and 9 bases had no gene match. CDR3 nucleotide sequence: TGTGCCAGCAGCTTAGGAGCTGGACTAGCGGGGGGGCCCTCAGATACGCAGTATTTT. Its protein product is CASSLGAGLAGGPSDTQYF. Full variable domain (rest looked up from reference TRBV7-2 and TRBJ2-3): GAGVSQSPSNKVTEKGKDVELRCDPISGHTALYWYRQSLGQGLEFLIYFQGNSAPDKSGLPSDRFSAERTGGSVSTLTIQRTQQEDSAVYLCASSLGAGLAGGPSDTQYFGPGTRLTVL.

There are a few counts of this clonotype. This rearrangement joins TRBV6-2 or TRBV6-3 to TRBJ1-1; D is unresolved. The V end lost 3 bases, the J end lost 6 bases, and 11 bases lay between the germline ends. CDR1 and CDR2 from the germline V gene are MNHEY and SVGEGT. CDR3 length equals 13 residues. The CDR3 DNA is TGTGCCAGCAGTTATGGAAAAACCGCTGAAGCTTTCTTT. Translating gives CASSYGKTAEAFF.

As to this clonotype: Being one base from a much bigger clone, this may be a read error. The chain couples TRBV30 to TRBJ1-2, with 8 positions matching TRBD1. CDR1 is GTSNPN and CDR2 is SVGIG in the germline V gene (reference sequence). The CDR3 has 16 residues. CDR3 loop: CSWSPNWTGRRYGYTF. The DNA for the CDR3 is TGTTCCTGGAGTCCAAACTGGACAGGGCGGAGGTATGGCTACACCTTC.

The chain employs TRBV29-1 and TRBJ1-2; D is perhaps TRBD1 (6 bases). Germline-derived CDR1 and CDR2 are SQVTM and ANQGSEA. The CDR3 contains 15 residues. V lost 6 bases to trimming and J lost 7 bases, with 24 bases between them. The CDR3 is CSVWSRDMEGGGYTF. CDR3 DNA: TGCAGCGTGTGGAGCCGGGACATGGAAGGGGGTGGCTACACCTTC.

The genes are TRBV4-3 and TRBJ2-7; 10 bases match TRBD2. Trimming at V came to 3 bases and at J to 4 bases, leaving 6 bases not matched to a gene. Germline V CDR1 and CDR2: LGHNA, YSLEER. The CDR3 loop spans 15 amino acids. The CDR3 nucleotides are TGCGCCAGCAGCCAGAGCACTAGCGGGGTATACGAGCAGTACTTC. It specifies CASSQSTSGVYEQYF.

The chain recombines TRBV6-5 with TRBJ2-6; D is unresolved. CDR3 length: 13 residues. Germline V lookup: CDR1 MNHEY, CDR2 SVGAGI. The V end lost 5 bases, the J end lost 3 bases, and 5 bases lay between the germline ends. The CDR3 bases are TGTGCCAGCAGTCCCTTTGGGGCCAACGTCCTGACTTTC. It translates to CASSPFGANVLTF.

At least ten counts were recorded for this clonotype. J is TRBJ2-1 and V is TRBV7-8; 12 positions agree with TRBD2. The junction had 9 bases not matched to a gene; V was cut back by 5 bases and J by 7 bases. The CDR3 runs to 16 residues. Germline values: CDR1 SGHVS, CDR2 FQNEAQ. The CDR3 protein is CASSLLLAGGRNEQFF. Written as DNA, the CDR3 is TGTGCCAGCAGCCTTCTTCTAGCGGGGGGGCGGAATGAGCAGTTCTTC.